This TCR beta chain was captured in a study of CD8 T cells in Susac syndrome (dated by TCRdb to between 2018 and 2021). Regarding the research as a whole: The study used repertoire sequencing to test whether antigen drove CD8+ T cell activation and differentiation in Susac syndrome. The clonality of the CD8+ T cell repertoire was compared across some eleven healthy donors, 14 Susac syndrome patients and under 17 multiple sclerosis patients. Broad study findings and their caveats: The number of individuals in the TCR sequencing and HLA analysis was acknowledged as relatively small.

Spanning cysteine to phenylalanine, the CDR3 consists of 15 amino acids. Only the CDR3 portion is preserved as DNA: 45 bases, with reading frame beginning at the first base. V and J lose 3 bases and 0 bases, and a span of 12 bases separates them. CDR1 and CDR2 are read off the germline V gene as MGHRA and YSYEKL. Peripheral blood CD8+ and CD4+ T cells from healthy donors, Susac syndrome patients and multiple sclerosis patients were profiled by high-throughput TCR beta sequencing. Multiple sclerosis controls were treatment-naive patients with stable or active relapsing-remitting disease fulfilling revised McDonald criteria. Bulk CD8+ and CD4+ T cells were purified magnetically by negative isolation, whereas CD8+ TEMRA cells were enriched by FACS. Blood was collected in EDTA tubes and processed within 24 hours, with PBMCs isolated through density gradient centrifugation. PBMCs intended for TCR sequencing were cryopreserved in liquid nitrogen and were subsequently thawed in a 37 degrees C water bath. A purity of at least 90% was achieved for sorted or isolated CD4+, CD8+ and CD8+ TEMRA cells.

With respect to this clonotype: The antigen it recognizes is unknown. Per-nucleotide qualities are absent, and no much larger clonotype sits a single base away.

RNA was extracted with the RNeasy kit and roughly 0.5 to 1 ug was reverse transcribed using random hexamers. TCR beta CDR3 regions were amplified with the immunoSEQ multiplex PCR assay covering 54 Vbeta and 13 Jbeta segments. To correct PCR amplification bias, a synthetic template baseline was used for both primer optimization and computational correction. For the original study's pipeline: Reads were annotated to V, D and J genes according to IMGT and were analyzed with immunoSEQ Analyzer, with only productive sequences retained. To calculate clonality, Shannon entropy was normalized by log2 of the number of productive unique sequences and then subtracted from one. For each patient and control, public and private clones were evaluated among the 100 most prevalent clones. Clones were defined as Susac-specific when absent from the healthy and MS cohorts, from some 1,100 published viral clones and from other ImmuneACCESS disease sequences. TCRdb passed the public sequencing reads through fastp at Q25 and MiXCR, retaining productive beta sequences. CDR3 protein duplicates are merged, each entry listing the most common genes and DNA. TCRdb, rather than the study authors, made the V and J calls. In this sample the table shows fewer than 150,000 distinct CDR3 sequences, 91% of which occur a single time. Around 0.22% of the sample is held by the ten biggest clonotypes.

Material: CD8+ T cells from PBMCs. This TCR was sampled from a human donor with multiple sclerosis. The V and J segments used are TRBV4-1 and TRBJ2-7; the best D guess is TRBD2, with 6 bases matching. The DNA sequence is given as TGCGCCAGCAGCCAGGGTTTCGGGAGCTCCTACGAGCAGTACTTC. Protein translation: CASSQGFGSSYEQYF.